Below, one TCR beta chain is given with its context. This clone came up once. There is no known antigen for this receptor. No base quality information exists; no much larger clone differs at one position. The CDR1 and CDR2 encoded by the germline V gene (reference sequence) are GTSNPN and SVGIG. From the cysteine through the phenylalanine, the CDR3 covers 14 amino acids. Only CDR3 DNA is held: 42 bases, read in frame from base 1. V is cut back by 6 bases and J by 1 base, with 3 bases in the junction unmatched. This sample is part of a study of cytomegalovirus exposure and HLA in healthy donors (TCRdb year 2017). Concerning the study at large: According to an earlier analysis of several hundred of the donors, about 179 million T cells yielded roughly 110 million unique TCR beta sequences and less than 300 Gb of sequence data. To study patterns of TCR occurrence, a later analysis re-analyzed previously published TCR beta repertoires from just over 650 donors and added high-resolution HLA genotyping. About 300 gigabases of sequencing data and 70 million to 85 million unique TCR sequences were included in an early release covering roughly 600 HLA-typed donors. Across approximately 400 genotyped donors of the cohort, an average of roughly 250,000 unique TCR beta nucleotide sequences per donor were sequenced, and 15% to 20% of those sequences were non-productive. The T cell repertoires of under 750 subjects were profiled by immunosequencing and related to cytomegalovirus serostatus. Donor age, sex, ethnicity and CMV serostatus were collected together with the repertoire data. A later genetic analysis took genome-wide SNP genotypes for about 55% of the roughly 700 donors and used that subset as a discovery cohort. To predict cytomegalovirus infection status, the study combined high-throughput TCR immunosequencing, statistical association of individual TCRs with disease status, and machine learning. In an earlier analysis of several hundred of the donors, high-throughput TCR beta sequencing was used to judge whether each TCR beta V gene segment behaved as functional or pseudogenic. Class I and class II HLA loci were covered by the typing at four-digit resolution. The aim of the study was to test whether cataloging public T cell receptors could identify signatures of past pathogen exposure. A separate validation cohort of approximately 120 different subjects was used in addition to the 666-subject first cohort. Every repertoire in the discovery cohort had been generated on one and the same sequencing platform. Of the 350 to 450 genotyped donors, 65% to 90% fell in the genetic ancestry cluster associated with self-reported Caucasian donors. Because of strong linkage in the cohort, a few DR-DQ haplotypes were treated as single units for association and clustering. The later analysis used no new phenotypic data to find candidate immune exposures, relying instead on TCR beta sequences and their occurrence across donors. Typing coverage differed by locus: A, B, C, DRB1 and DQB1 were typed in roughly 629-640 donors, DQA1 in roughly 510, DPA1 in around 600, and DPB1 in around 490. Paper-wide results and their limitations: HLA typing was unavailable for some donors at each locus, so association tests used only the typed subset. Compared with the approximately 700-donor mean, donors in an Asian-associated ancestry cluster had fewer N-insertions in productive TCRs, according to a later genetic analysis. According to a later analysis, TCR association rates differed among HLA loci, with DRB1 alleles showing the most associated TCRs and HLA-C alleles showing the fewest. Three of the identified cytomegalovirus-associated TCR beta chains were confirmed in vitro to be specific for cytomegalovirus antigens. About 17 rarely observed V segments, including chromosome 9 orphons, were excluded from the earlier analysis of approximately 600 of the donors because counts were too low. A total of about 150 TCR beta chains were listed by the study as associated with cytomegalovirus. Compared with equally common non-associated chains, HLA-associated TCR beta chains in a later analysis were more clonally expanded and had lower generation probabilities. While some public TCRs were present in many individuals, most TCR sequences turned up only very rarely across donors. The classifier was reported to diagnose cytomegalovirus status with high specificity and sensitivity in both the original and validation cohorts. The sequencing pipeline was judged likely to have produced a cluster of highly shared sequence variants as a technical artifact. CMV serostatus was the only immune exposure information available for the cohort. Several of the top co-occurrence clusters appeared to be linked to parvovirus B19, influenza, CMV and Epstein-Barr virus, according to a later analysis. Some IMGT-functional V segments, including TRBV6-2 and TRBV6-3, could not be distinguished by the 87-base-pair reads and were therefore excluded. Strong co-occurrence of HLA alleles, especially DR and DQ, made assigning TCR associations to individual alleles difficult. Correlated functional status among segregating V segments might reflect linkage disequilibrium, but an unknown experimental factor could not be ruled out. An association between a missense DCLRE1C variant and V-gene and J-gene trimming of TCR beta chains was found in a later genetic analysis and replicated in an independent cohort. In a later analysis, some 17,000 TCR beta sequences were associated with specific HLA alleles at a false discovery rate of 0.05. Only TCR beta chains were sequenced in this cohort, and the absence of alpha or paired-chain data limited detectable features. In an earlier analysis of around 500 of the donors, most TCR beta V segments appeared in productive rearrangements about 90% or about 30% of the time, broadly matching IMGT annotations. It was suggested by the authors that the approach could potentially be generalized to other disease states and immunological phenotypes. The presence/absence analyses assumed that sequencing depth was roughly uniform across donors, and that assumption may not be true. Most CMV-associated TCR beta chains appeared to be HLA-restricted in a later analysis, and the HLA associations seemed to be driven largely by CMV exposure. A further reported finding was that TCR beta sequences accurately predicted the HLA-A and HLA-B alleles for most subjects in the first cohort.

The cohort was made up of several hundred healthy bone marrow donors. Cohort members were all nominally healthy when sampled, although unrecorded immune exposures were likely present. The donor tested CMV seronegative, placing the donor among the 350 to 400 seronegative members of the cohort. A peripheral blood sample was provided by each donor, and peripheral blood mononuclear cells were used for TCR beta sequencing. The Qiagen DNeasy Blood Extraction Kit was used to extract genomic DNA from the blood cell samples. Library preparation employed the immunoSEQ multiplex PCR assay. For the multiplex PCR, a mixture combining 60 forward primers for TCR Vbeta segments and 13 reverse primers for TCR Jbeta segments was used. Amplification of the CDR3 region of rearranged TCR beta genes was performed with a multiplex PCR assay on genomic DNA. The Illumina HiSeq System was used to sequence the amplified TCR beta libraries as 87-base-pair reads. The source study handled its data this way. A later analysis counted some 80 million unique TCR beta chains across the 640 or so repertoires, and about 10 million of these chains were shared by at least two donors. A nearest-neighbor algorithm error-corrected the raw reads and collapsed the reads into unique sequences, merging closely related sequences to remove PCR and sequencing errors. To assign V, D and J gene segments, CDR3 sequences were aligned to IMGT reference sequences. For a sequence to be retained, a match of at least six nucleotides to both a V gene segment and a J gene segment was required. A rearrangement counted as productive if the CDR3 had no stop codons and remained in frame with V and J, and every other rearrangement counted as non-productive. CDR3 was defined by IMGT convention, running from the second conserved V-encoded cysteine to the conserved J-encoded phenylalanine. Sequences without an unambiguous match to a single V gene segment were excluded from the earlier analysis of approximately 600 of the donors. In an earlier analysis of roughly 600 of the donors, a V segment was called functional when productive rearrangements were above 56.7%, and segregating when the standard deviation between donors exceeded 5%. A statistical classification framework was developed to diagnose cytomegalovirus status using the catalog of TCR beta chain sequences. V and J gene assignment, in a later analysis, came from comparing TCR nucleotide sequences with IMGT/GENE-DB human TR gene sequences. In a later analysis, CDR3 sequences and most-parsimonious VDJ recombination scenarios were assigned using the TCRdist pipeline. In a later analysis, each TCR beta chain was defined by its CDR3 amino acid sequence together with its V-gene family, and reads lacking a unique V-gene family were excluded. A later analysis removed 592 highly shared, low-generation-probability nucleotide sequences to deal with suspected cross-contamination and a sequencing artifact. For each public chain, a later analysis derived a clonal expansion index from normalized ranks of inferred template counts within each repertoire. In a later analysis, generation probabilities were computed with a VDJ recombination model fitted to out-of-frame rearrangements, and the resulting probabilities were checked against IGoR. In a later analysis, TCR-TCR, TCR-HLA and TCR-CMV co-occurrence was scored with hypergeometric tests, and a repertoire-size bias correction was applied to TCR pairs. A later analysis estimated false discovery rates by permuting HLA or CMV assignments 20 times. A later analysis grouped co-occurring TCRs with DBSCAN, adding TCRdist sequence similarity when clustering within HLA-allele-positive subsets. Co-occurrence clustering excluded repertoires with fewer than 30,000 or more than 120,000 public chains, plus five with anomalous nucleotide sharing. TCRdb retrieved this table from immuneACCESS and kept in-frame rearrangements only. Not all clones are present; in checked studies, unresolved V genes account for under half, and no reason is known for the remainder. D and trimming were read from the DNA, whereas the V and J calls and clone size are those reported in that table. This sample holds around 92,000 clones; more than 75% were observed only once. The ten largest clonotypes hold approximately 2% of the sample.

This clonotype was obtained from a man between 18 and 35 years old in good health and CMV-seronegative. The sequenced material came from PBMCs. Rearrangement joined TRBV30 to TRBJ2-2, with 9 middle bases fitting TRBD2. The DNA reads TGTGCCTGCCTGACTAGCGGGAACACCGGGGAGCTGTTTTTT. Its amino acids are CACLTSGNTGELFF. The variable domain in full, with residues beyond the CDR3 obtained from the reference TRBV30 and TRBJ2-2 genes, is SQTIHQWPATLVQPVGSPLSLECTVEGTSNPNLYWYRQAAGRGLQLLFYSVGIGQISSEVPQNLSASRPQDRQFILSSKKLLLSDSGFYLCACLTSGNTGELFFGEGSRLTVL.